Below are 12 T cell receptor beta chains sequenced from a single sample in a study of control samples from healthy donors and cancer patients. TCRdb's copy holds only in-frame clones and misses some; the assay was immunoSEQ multiplex PCR. Seen here are over 85,000 clones, around 85% observed once, and the top ten hold under 40%. Sequencing was performed on PBMCs. The source is a man aged 70 or older with lung cancer.

V is TRBV4-3 and J is TRBJ2-3, with D possibly TRBD1 on 6 matching bases. CDR1 LGHNA and CDR2 YSLEER come from the germline V gene. The CDR3 has 14 residues. With 4 bases removed from V and 5 bases from J, the gap between germline ends came to 13 bases. The CDR3, as DNA: TGCGCCAGCAGCCCCCGGATAGGGGGAGATACGCAGTATTTT. Residues: CASSPRIGGDTQYF.

The chain uses TRBV19 and TRBJ2-1; D is ambiguous. Germline CDR1 reads LNHDA; CDR2 reads SQIVND (reference sequence). This CDR3 is built from 12 residues. V was shortened by 10 bases and J by 7 bases, with 14 bases between the two germline ends. The CDR3, as DNA: TGTGCCAATAATCAAGAGTGGAATGAGCAGTTCTTC. Translating gives CANNQEWNEQFF.

CDR3 nucleotide sequence: TGTGCCAGCAGCCAAGGGACAGGGGCCATCGCGGCTAATGAAAAACTGTTTTTT. This encodes CASSQGTGAIAANEKLFF. The chain recombines TRBV5-4 with TRBJ1-4; 10 bases match TRBD1. The CDR3 consists of 18 residues. V lost 4 bases, J lost 3 bases, and 12 bases stayed unmatched. CDR1 SGHNT and CDR2 YYREEE come from the germline V gene (reference sequence). Full variable domain (missing parts from reference TRBV5-4 and TRBJ1-4): ETGVTQSPTHLIKTRGQQVTLRCSSQSGHNTVSWYQQALGQGPQFIFQYYREEENGRGNFPPRFSGLQFPNYSSELNVNALELDDSALYLCASSQGTGAIAANEKLFFGSGTQLSVL.

This chain uses TRBV6-4 with TRBJ2-3; 9 bases line up with TRBD2. V shed 6 bases and J 3 bases; nucleotides not matched to a gene: 7. Germline loops: CDR1 MRHNA, CDR2 SNTAGT. The CDR3 runs 15 residues. CDR3 DNA sequence: TGTGCCAGCAGCGCGGGACTAGCTTTAACAGATACGCAGTATTTT. Residues: CASSAGLALTDTQYF.

This CDR3 reads CASSFSTGDTQYF. CDR3 DNA sequence: TGTGCCAGCAGCTTCTCAACTGGAGATACGCAGTATTTT. V gene TRBV5-4 combines with J gene TRBJ2-3, with D uncertain. The germline V gene has CDR1 SGHNT and CDR2 YYREEE (reference sequence). V shed 2 bases and J shed 5 bases, with 9 bases lying between them. The CDR3 has 13 amino acids.

The rearrangement links TRBV5-1 to TRBJ1-1; D is unclear. The germline V gene has CDR1 SGHRS and CDR2 YFSETQ. The CDR3 loop spans 15 amino acids. V lost 0 bases, J lost 1 base, and 10 bases lay in between. Here the CDR3 DNA reads TGCGCCAGCAGCTTGGCCGGAGACCCGAACACTGAAGCTTTCTTT. Residues: CASSLAGDPNTEAFF.

The chain uses TRBV27 and TRBJ1-2, with D possibly being TRBD1 (5 bases). Trimming shortened V by 7 bases and J by 1 base, and 22 bases separated the two germline ends. CDR3 length equals 17 residues. CDR1 and CDR2 from the germline V gene are MNHEY and SMNVEV (reference sequence). The CDR3 sequence: CASIRHFPRDGNYGYTF. Written as DNA, the CDR3 is TGTGCCAGCATTCGTCATTTTCCACGGGACGGTAACTATGGCTACACCTTC.

The sample holds one count of this clone. Other nucleotide sequences from this sample produce the same CDR3. CDR3: CASSEAGPYGYTF. CDR3 bases: TGTGCCAGCAGTGAAGCAGGACCTTATGGCTACACCTTC. The chain has TRBV6-1 and TRBJ1-2; D gene unclear. CDR1 is MNHNS and CDR2 is SASEGT in the germline V gene. The ends were cut back, 0 bases at V and 5 bases at J, with 7 bases in the middle. There are 13 residues in the CDR3.

The chain has TRBV4-3 and TRBJ2-4, with 8 bases fitting TRBD1. Germline V gene data show CDR1 as LGHNA and CDR2 as YSLEER. The CDR3 consists of 12 residues. V trimming: 3 bases; J trimming: 12 bases; junction bases outside the gene matches: 4. The CDR3 region has the DNA TGCGCCAGCAGCCATCGGACAGGGACTCAGTACTTC. Protein: CASSHRTGTQYF.

V gene TRBV25-1 combines with J gene TRBJ1-6; the match to TRBD1 covers 8 bases. Germline V gene data show CDR1 as MGHDK and CDR2 as SYGVNS. Germline trimming cut 6 bases from V and 6 bases from J; bases unmatched to any gene: 10. The CDR3 totals 16 residues. The CDR3 DNA reads as TGTGCCAGCAGGGCCCAGACAGGGGCGGTTAATTCACCCCTCCACTTT. Translating gives CASRAQTGAVNSPLHF.

The rearrangement joins TRBV24-1 to TRBJ1-1; no clear D. Looked up from germline, CDR1 is KGHDR and CDR2 is SFDVKD. V shed 0 bases and J shed 12 bases, with 13 bases lying between them. The CDR3 sequence is 13 residues long. CDR3 loop: CATSDLSVGPTFF. CDR3 sequence (DNA): TGTGCCACCAGTGATTTGAGTGTTGGGCCGACTTTCTTT.

This chain uses TRBV9 with TRBJ2-2; maybe TRBD1 (5 bases). Trimming pared 4 bases from V and 2 bases from J, leaving 9 bases between. The CDR3 has 14 residues. Germline lookup yields CDR1 SGDLS and CDR2 YYNGEE. The DNA of the CDR3 is TGTGCCAGCAGCCTTCAGGGAAACACCGGGGAGCTGTTTTTT. Amino acid sequence: CASSLQGNTGELFF.